A selection of T cell receptor beta chains follows, all from one sample in a study of Ad26.COV2.S vaccination and SARS-CoV-2 variants. TCRdb's copy holds only in-frame clones and misses some; the assay was immunoSEQ multiplex PCR. This table has 300,000 to 500,000 clones, 80% to 90% appearing once. The material was peripheral blood, obtained in a trial of Ad26.COV2.S vaccine versus placebo. The receptors stem from a person aged 18-65 years who received the Ad26.COV2.S COVID-19 vaccine or a placebo. CDR3s include the opening cysteine and the closing phenylalanine or tryptophan. A D gene is named only where the DNA matches it firmly. Rows may omit the clone size; those that give it use once, few, many or a size class.

TRBJ1-1	-	-	TRBV7-8	TGTGCCAGCAGCTTACTTACAGGGATGAACACTGAAGCTTTCTTT	CASSLLTGMNTEAFF
TRBJ1-1	-	TRBD1	TRBV10-3	TGTGCCATCAGTGAGCCGTACAGGGGGCGTAACACTGAAGCTTTCTTT	CAISEPYRGRNTEAFF
TRBJ2-7	-	-	TRBV12-3/TRBV12-4	TGTGCCAGCAGCCCGGACAGATACGAGCAGTACTTC	CASSPDRYEQYF
TRBJ2-3	once	-	TRBV25-1	TGTGCCAGCAGTGACCCTAGCACCAAGGTGGATACGCAGTATTTT	CASSDPSTKVDTQYF
TRBJ1-2	few	TRBD1	TRBV4-2	TGTGCCAGCAGCCATGTACAGGGGACAGCTAACTATGGCTACACCTTC	CASSHVQGTANYGYTF
TRBJ2-5	-	-	TRBV6-6	TGTGCCAGCAGTTACTTGGGGACAACGATTCAAGAGACCCAGTACTTC	CASSYLGTTIQETQYF
TRBJ1-5	-	-	TRBV7-6	TGTGCCAGCAGCTTAACGGGTGATAGCAATCAGCCCCAGCATTTT	CASSLTGDSNQPQHF
TRBJ1-6	-	TRBD1	TRBV19	TGTGCCAGTAGTGAGGGGACAGGAGATCCCATACCCCTCCACTTT	CASSEGTGDPIPLHF
TRBJ2-2	few	-	TRBV7-6	TGTGCCAGCAGCTTAAATAGTGACCGCCTTCCCGGGGAGCTGTTTTTT	CASSLNSDRLPGELFF
TRBJ1-2	-	-	TRBV5-5	TGTGCCAGCAGCGCCCAAGGGGGCTATGGCTACACCTTC	CASSAQGGYGYTF
TRBJ2-1	-	-	TRBV6-2/TRBV6-3	TGTGCCAGCAGTTACTCGAATCCTGGGCGCGATGAGCAGTTCTTC	CASSYSNPGRDEQFF
TRBJ2-1	-	-	TRBV5-1	TGCGCCAGCAGCTCCTGGACAGATTACAATGAGCAGTTCTTC	CASSSWTDYNEQFF
TRBJ2-7	once	-	TRBV14	TGTGCCAGCAGCCCACAATTCGGACTACCGCCCCACGAGCAGTACTTC	CASSPQFGLPPHEQYF
TRBJ2-7	-	-	TRBV5-1	TGCGCCAGCAGCGCACGGTCCGGGGGCGAGCAGTACTTC	CASSARSGGEQYF
TRBJ2-3	-	-	TRBV6-6	TGTGCCAGCAGTTACTCGGGGGCCCGCGGCACAGATACGCAGTATTTT	CASSYSGARGTDTQYF
TRBJ2-5	-	TRBD1	TRBV11-3	TGTGCCAGCAGCTCTGGGACAGGAGAGACCCAGTACTTC	CASSSGTGETQYF
TRBJ2-7	-	TRBD1	TRBV5-1	TGCGCCAGCAGCTTCGGGACAGACTCCTACGAGCAGTACTTC	CASSFGTDSYEQYF
TRBJ1-1	-	-	TRBV5-1	TGCGCCAGCAGCCCGGGGCAGGGTCGGGCTTTCTTT	CASSPGQGRAFF
TRBJ1-1	-	-	TRBV6-5	TGTGCCAGCAAAGGAACAAAAGGGGCTGAAGCTTTCTTT	CASKGTKGAEAFF
TRBJ1-2	-	-	TRBV11-2	TGTGCCAGCAGCTTAGCCAGGGTAGGGGAAATTGGCGGCTACACCTTC	CASSLARVGEIGGYTF
TRBJ2-3	-	TRBD2	TRBV19	TGTGCCAGTAGGACCTCATCTAGCGGAGGCACAGATACGCAGTATTTT	CASRTSSSGGTDTQYF
TRBJ2-1	-	-	TRBV10-2	TGCGCCAGCAGTGGTAGCATTGGCGGCTCCTACAATGAGCAGTTCTTC	CASSGSIGGSYNEQFF
TRBJ2-7	once	TRBD1	TRBV11-2	TGTGCCAGCAGCTCAAAAGGACAGGGGGAGAATTCCTACGAGCAGTACTTC	CASSSKGQGENSYEQYF
TRBJ1-2	-	TRBD1	TRBV19	TGTGCCAGTAGTAAACGGGACAGGACTAACTATGGCTACACCTTC	CASSKRDRTNYGYTF
TRBJ2-1	-	-	TRBV3-1/TRBV3-2	TGTGCCAGCAGCCAAGATGACGATGAGCAGTTCTTC	CASSQDDDEQFF
TRBJ2-1	-	-	TRBV7-7	TGTGCCAGCAGCTCTAAGGGGGTCTTATCCTACAATGAGCAGTTCTTC	CASSSKGVLSYNEQFF
TRBJ2-7	-	-	TRBV4-3	TGCGCCAGCAGCCCGGGACTGGGGTCCTACGAGCAGTACTTC	CASSPGLGSYEQYF
TRBJ1-2	-	-	TRBV5-4	TGTGCCAGCTCCTGGCAGGGGAACTATGGCTACACCTTC	CASSWQGNYGYTF
TRBJ2-2	-	-	TRBV2	TGTGCCAGCAGTGAAGTGGTAGCTGCTACCGGGGAGCTGTTTTTT	CASSEVVAATGELFF
TRBJ2-7	once	-	TRBV5-4	TGTGCCAGCAGCCCGGACCCTAACTACGAGCAGTACTTC	CASSPDPNYEQYF
TRBJ2-7	-	-	TRBV29-1	TGCAGCGCGGGACTGTTAGGCTACGAGCAGTACTTC	CSAGLLGYEQYF
TRBJ2-2	few	-	TRBV29-1	TGCAGCGTTGGAGGGATGGGCACCGGGGAGCTGTTTTTT	CSVGGMGTGELFF
TRBJ2-7	-	-	TRBV5-5	TGTGCCAGCCTTGGTGGCGGTGACCCCTACGAGCAGTACTTC	CASLGGGDPYEQYF
TRBJ1-5	-	-	TRBV20-1	TGCAGTGCTAGTACTCCAGGCAGGGGTAATCAGCCCCAGCATTTT	CSASTPGRGNQPQHF
TRBJ2-7	once	-	TRBV6-2/TRBV6-3	TGTGCCAGCAGCTCACAGGGCTACGAGCAGTACTTC	CASSSQGYEQYF
TRBJ2-5	-	TRBD2	TRBV4-1	TGCGCCAGCAGCCAGCCGGGACTAGCGGGGAGAGAGACCCAGTACTTC	CASSQPGLAGRETQYF
TRBJ1-3	-	-	TRBV2	TGTGCCAGCAGCAGGGGAGCTGGAAACACCATATATTTT	CASSRGAGNTIYF
TRBJ1-6	few	TRBD1	TRBV11-2	TGTGCCAGCAGCCAAACAGGGGGCGATTCACCCCTCCACTTT	CASSQTGGDSPLHF
TRBJ2-5	-	-	TRBV4-1	TGCGCCAGCAGCCAAATTATGCGGTACCAAGAGACCCAGTACTTC	CASSQIMRYQETQYF
TRBJ2-7	-	-	TRBV5-8	TGTGCCAGCAGCTTGGGATCCGGGGAGTCCTACGAGCAGTACTTC	CASSLGSGESYEQYF
TRBJ1-3	-	-	TRBV2	TGTGCCAGCAGTGAATCGGGGGCCACCATATATTTT	CASSESGATIYF
TRBJ1-1	few	TRBD1	TRBV7-9	TGTGCCAGCAGCGAAAACAGGGGGCTTGAAGCTTTCTTT	CASSENRGLEAFF
TRBJ1-1	-	-	TRBV2	TGTGCCAGCAGTGAGAGCACCACTGAAGCTTTCTTT	CASSESTTEAFF
TRBJ1-2	once	-	TRBV10-3	TGTGCCATCAGTGGGGGGCCAAACTATGGCTACACCTTC	CAISGGPNYGYTF
TRBJ2-3	-	-	TRBV9	TGTGCCAGCAGCGTAGCGGGGGATACGCAGTATTTT	CASSVAGDTQYF
TRBJ2-7	-	TRBD1	TRBV7-9	TGTGCCAGCAGCTTAAAGGACAGGGTCTACGAGCAGTACTTC	CASSLKDRVYEQYF
TRBJ2-5	-	-	TRBV19	TGTGCCAGTAGTATATGGGGAAACCAAGAGACCCAGTACTTC	CASSIWGNQETQYF
TRBJ2-2	-	-	TRBV5-1	TGCGCCAGCAAGTGGGTCAGCGCGAACACCGGGGAGCTGTTTTTT	CASKWVSANTGELFF